One and the same sample provided the 21 T cell receptor beta chains below, sequenced in a study of blood T cell repertoires in COVID-19. Method: immunoSEQ multiplex PCR; TCRdb's copy keeps in-frame clones and lacks some. The top ten clones hold more than 7.5% of a sample with about 300,000 clones, approximately 86% of them seen once. Sequenced material: peripheral blood. These receptors were taken from a man aged 18 to 29 with active or convalescent COVID-19.

The chain recombines TRBV16 with TRBJ2-3; no firm D call. The length of the CDR3 is 16 residues. V gave up 0 bases and J gave up 1 base, with 11 bases separating them. Germline V gene data show CDR1 as KGHSY and CDR2 as FQNENV. CDR3 in amino acids: CASSQSGWAGTDTQYF. In DNA, the CDR3 is TGTGCCAGCAGCCAATCGGGCTGGGCCGGCACAGATACGCAGTATTTT.

The rearrangement links TRBV6-2 or TRBV6-3 to TRBJ1-2; perhaps TRBD1 as D (5 bases). The germline V gene has CDR1 MNHEY and CDR2 SVGEGT. The CDR3 is 12 residues long. Between the trimmed V and J ends, which lost 5 bases and 7 bases, there was a span of 11 bases. CDR3 residues: CASSAQVAGYTF. The CDR3 nucleotides are TGTGCCAGCAGTGCACAGGTCGCTGGCTACACCTTC.

The chain uses TRBV7-2 and TRBJ2-3, with D unresolved. Germline CDR1 reads SGHTA; CDR2 reads FQGNSA. The CDR3 consists of 14 residues. V was pared by 0 bases and J by 4 bases, with 8 bases between. The CDR3 here is CASSLATGPDTQYF. For the CDR3, the DNA is TGTGCCAGCAGCTTAGCGACGGGTCCAGATACGCAGTATTTT.

The chain joins TRBV14 to TRBJ1-2, with D possibly matching TRBD1 (5 bases). V was pared by 3 bases and J by 3 bases, with 14 bases between. This CDR3 contains 15 residues. CDR1 is SGHDN and CDR2 is FVKESK in the germline V gene. The chain's CDR3 is CASSHGQGYDYGYTF. The DNA for the CDR3 is TGTGCCAGCAGCCACGGCCAGGGATATGACTATGGCTACACCTTC.

The rearrangement links TRBV15 to TRBJ2-2, with 7 nucleotides matching TRBD1. This CDR3 comprises 17 residues. Germline V gene data show CDR1 as LNHNV and CDR2 as YYDKDF (reference sequence). J was trimmed by 2 bases and V by 0 bases; bases with no gene match: 6. In DNA form, the CDR3 reads TGTGCCACCAGCAGAGATCCGACAGGGTATAACACCGGGGAGCTGTTTTTT. Translated: CATSRDPTGYNTGELFF. Supplemented by reference TRBV15 and TRBJ2-2, the full variable domain reads DAMVIQNPRYQVTQFGKPVTLSCSQTLNHNVMYWYQQKSSQAPKLLFHYYDKDFNNEADTPDNFQSRRPNTSFCFLDIRSPGLGDTAMYLCATSRDPTGYNTGELFFGEGSRLTVL.

This clone was seen a single time. V usage is TRBV27 and J usage is TRBJ1-1; TRBD1 agrees at 8 bases. CDR1 and CDR2 (germline): MNHEY, SMNVEV (reference sequence). The CDR3 runs 17 residues. The V segment lost 4 bases and the J segment 4 bases; nucleotides outside the gene matches: 14. The CDR3 loop reads CASSSPPPGQGGTEAFF. CDR3 sequence (DNA): TGTGCCAGCAGTTCCCCTCCGCCCGGACAGGGAGGCACTGAAGCTTTCTTT.

J is TRBJ1-1 and V is TRBV9; 8 bases map to TRBD1. Germline CDR1 and CDR2: SGDLS and YYNGEE. The CDR3 has 14 residues. V shed 4 bases and J 4 bases; nucleotides not matched to a gene: 6. In nucleotides, the CDR3 is TGTGCCAGCAGCCGCGGACAGGGCGGCACTGAAGCTTTCTTT. This encodes CASSRGQGGTEAFF.

The genes are TRBV2 and TRBJ1-1, with a weak D call TRBD1 (5 bases). Between the trimmed V and J ends, which lost 6 bases and 4 bases, there was a span of 15 bases. Germline assignment: CDR1 SNHLY and CDR2 FYNNEI. This CDR3 has 14 residues. The CDR3 DNA reads as TGTGCCAGCAGGGCGCGGGGGGGAGGCACTGAAGCTTTCTTT. Its protein is CASRARGGGTEAFF.

This CDR3 is CASSPFRAGLGEQFF. The CDR3, as DNA: TGTGCCAGCAGTCCCTTCCGGGCGGGTTTGGGGGAGCAGTTCTTC. This sequence joins TRBV5-8 and TRBJ2-1; possibly TRBD2 for D (5 bases). V was cut by 5 bases and J by 10 bases, with 22 bases left in between. Looked up from germline, CDR1 is SGHTS and CDR2 is YDEGEE. This CDR3 has 15 residues.

Only one count was recorded for this clone. The V gene is TRBV6-4, the J gene TRBJ2-7, with TRBD1 matching over 11 bases. The CDR3 runs 15 residues. Germline CDR1 MRHNA, CDR2 SNTAGT. V gave up 4 bases and J gave up 2 bases; unmatched junction bases: 4. The CDR3 nucleotides are TGTGCCAGCAGTGTACCGGGACAGGGGGCCTACGAGCAGTACTTC. Translation gives CASSVPGQGAYEQYF.

This chain connects TRBV5-4 to TRBJ2-3, with D possibly matching TRBD1 (6 bases). V was cut by 3 bases and J by 4 bases, with 12 bases left in between. This CDR3 is built from 14 residues. Germline-derived CDR1 and CDR2 are SGHNT and YYREEE (reference sequence). The CDR3 is CASSSGQSPDTQYF. In DNA form, the CDR3 reads TGTGCCAGCAGCTCCGGACAGTCTCCAGATACGCAGTATTTT.

In this sample, this clone turned up a few times. V and J are TRBV29-1 and TRBJ2-5, with TRBD1 as a possible D gene (5 bases). Germline V gives CDR1 SQVTM, CDR2 ANQGSEA. This CDR3 has 13 residues. The V end lost 6 bases, the J end lost 3 bases, and 14 bases lay between the germline ends. The CDR3 is CSVAPTVKETQYF. Here the CDR3 DNA reads TGCAGCGTCGCCCCGACAGTTAAAGAGACCCAGTACTTC.

This chain links TRBV18 with TRBJ2-5; possible D gene TRBD1, 5 bases. The V end was cut by 0 bases, the J end by 5 bases, with 13 bases between. Per germline, CDR1 KGHSH and CDR2 LQKENI. This CDR3 region has 15 residues. The DNA for the CDR3 is TGTGCCAGCTCACCACCTGCAGGGATTAAGGAGACCCAGTACTTC. The encoded protein is CASSPPAGIKETQYF. The full variable domain, in which reference TRBV18 and TRBJ2-5 provide the parts outside the CDR3, is NAGVMQNPRHLVRRRGQEARLRCSPMKGHSHVYWYRQLPEEGLKFMVYLQKENIIDESGMPKERFSAEFPKEGPSILRIQQVVRGDSAAYFCASSPPAGIKETQYFGPGTRLLVL.

The chain has TRBV20-1 and TRBJ2-2; 8 bases are shared with TRBD1. V was pared by 3 bases and J by 2 bases, with 8 bases of the junction left unmatched. The CDR3 spans 16 residues. Looked up from germline, CDR1 is DFQATT and CDR2 is SNEGSKA (reference sequence). For the CDR3, the DNA is TGCAGTGCTAGTAAATCAGGGGGCCCAAACACCGGGGAGCTGTTTTTT. Translation: CSASKSGGPNTGELFF.

This clone was counted once. This sample includes further DNA sequences coding for the same CDR3. V is TRBV18 and J is TRBJ1-2; D possibly corresponds to TRBD1 (5 bases). The V end lost 4 bases, the J end lost 2 bases, and 8 bases lay between the germline ends. The CDR3 sequence is 13 residues long. CDR1 and CDR2 from the germline V gene are KGHSH and LQKENI. CDR3 bases: TGTGCCAGCTCACAGGGGCCAAACTATGGCTACACCTTC. Amino acid sequence: CASSQGPNYGYTF.

The chain uses TRBV7-6 and TRBJ2-5, with TRBD2 matching over 8 bases. This CDR3 has 16 amino acids. Germline V lookup: CDR1 SGHVS, CDR2 FNYEAQ. J gave up 4 bases and V 5 bases, and 12 bases lay outside the gene matches. This chain's CDR3 is CASSPTLAGGVETQYF. CDR3 sequence (DNA): TGTGCCAGCAGCCCCACCCTGGCGGGGGGCGTAGAGACCCAGTACTTC.

The chain uses TRBV7-2 and TRBJ2-1; 10 positions match TRBD2. Trimming at V came to 5 bases and at J to 4 bases, leaving 5 bases not matched to a gene. The CDR3 runs to 15 residues. CDR1 is SGHTA and CDR2 is FQGNSA in the germline V gene. CDR3 loop: CASSPLAGPYNEQFF. As DNA, the CDR3 is TGTGCCAGCAGCCCACTAGCGGGGCCTTACAATGAGCAGTTCTTC.

The V gene is TRBV4-2, the J gene TRBJ1-3; 8 bases agree with TRBD1. This CDR3 is built from 16 residues. J gave up 0 bases and V 2 bases, and 3 bases lay outside the gene matches. Per the germline V gene, CDR1 is LGHNA and CDR2 is YNFKEQ. The CDR3 sequence: CASSQLTGGSGNTIYF. CDR3 nucleotides: TGTGCCAGCAGCCAACTTACAGGGGGCTCTGGAAACACCATATATTTT.

CDR3 in amino acids: CASSIFGRINYGYTF. The CDR3 nucleotides are TGTGCCAGTAGTATTTTTGGCAGGATTAACTATGGCTACACCTTC. This chain joins TRBV19 and TRBJ1-2; D gene uncertain. The germline V gene encodes CDR1 LNHDA and CDR2 SQIVND (reference sequence). The V gene lost 3 bases and the J gene lost 1 base, with 12 bases spanning the gap. CDR3 length equals 15 residues.

The chain is built from TRBV2 and TRBJ1-3; D is unclear. CDR1 SNHLY and CDR2 FYNNEI come from the germline V gene. V lost 8 bases to trimming and J lost 0 bases, with 14 bases between them. CDR3 length: 15 residues. The CDR3 loop is CASCLSANSGNTIYF. The CDR3 DNA is TGTGCCAGCTGCTTGTCAGCGAACTCTGGAAACACCATATATTTT.

The chain has TRBV18 and TRBJ2-1; 7 bases match TRBD2. V was clipped by 3 bases and J by 5 bases; unmatched bases: 7. Germline loops: CDR1 KGHSH, CDR2 LQKENI. The CDR3 has 15 amino acids. Written as DNA, the CDR3 is TGTGCCAGCTCACCTTGGGCGGGGGAAAACAATGAGCAGTTCTTC. Translated, it gives CASSPWAGENNEQFF.